Detailed here is one TCR beta chain. V shed 5 bases and J 2 bases; nucleotides not matched to a gene: 5. The CDR3 runs to 15 residues. The germline V gene encodes CDR1 SGHTA and CDR2 FQGNSA. As handled by the study authors: Estimated nucleated cell counts came from reference gene primer amplification. Generated by immunoSEQ multiplex PCR, the TCRdb table keeps only in-frame clones and is missing some. That table supplies the V and J calls and clone size; D and trimming were determined from the DNA. Of about 41,000 clones in the sample, around 83% are singletons; the top ten hold approximately 44%. The sample comes from a study of blood T cell repertoires in COVID-19. Study overall: From the United States, Italy and Spain came samples of acute and convalescent COVID-19. Sample material is recorded as cDNA or gDNA derived from T cells, B-cell-depleted T cells, or PBMCs.

Sequenced: peripheral blood. The sequence was obtained from a woman aged 80 or over with active or convalescent COVID-19. The chain links TRBV7-2 to TRBJ1-3; 8 nucleotides match TRBD1. This CDR3 reads CASSRDRSAGNTIYF. CDR3 bases: TGTGCCAGCAGCCGGGACAGGTCTGCTGGAAACACCATATATTTT.